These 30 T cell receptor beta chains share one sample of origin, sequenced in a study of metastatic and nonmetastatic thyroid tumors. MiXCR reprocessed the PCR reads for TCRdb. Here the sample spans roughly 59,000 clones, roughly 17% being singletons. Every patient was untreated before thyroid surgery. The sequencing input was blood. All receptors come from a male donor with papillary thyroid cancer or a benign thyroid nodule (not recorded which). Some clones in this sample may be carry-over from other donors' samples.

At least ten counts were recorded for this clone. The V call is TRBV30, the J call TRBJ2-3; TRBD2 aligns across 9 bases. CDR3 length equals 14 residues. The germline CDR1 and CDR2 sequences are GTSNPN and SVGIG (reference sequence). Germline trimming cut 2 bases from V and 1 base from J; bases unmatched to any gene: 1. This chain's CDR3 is CAWSIAGGTDTQYF. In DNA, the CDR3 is TGTGCCTGGAGTATAGCGGGGGGCACAGATACGCAGTATTTT.

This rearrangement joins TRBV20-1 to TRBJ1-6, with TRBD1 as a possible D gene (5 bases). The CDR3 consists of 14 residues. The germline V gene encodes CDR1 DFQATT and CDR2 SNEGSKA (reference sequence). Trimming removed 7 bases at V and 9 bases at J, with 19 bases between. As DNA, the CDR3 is TGCAGTGTCCAGCCCCAGGGAGAGGGTTCACCCCTCCACTTT. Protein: CSVQPQGEGSPLHF.

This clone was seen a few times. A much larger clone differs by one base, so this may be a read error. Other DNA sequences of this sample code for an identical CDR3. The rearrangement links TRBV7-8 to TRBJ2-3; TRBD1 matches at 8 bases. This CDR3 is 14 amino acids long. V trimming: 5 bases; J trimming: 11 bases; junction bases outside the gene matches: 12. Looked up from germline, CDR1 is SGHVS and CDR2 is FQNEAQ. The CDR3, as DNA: TGTGCCAGCAGCATTGGGGACAGGCCTCCGCAGCAGTATTTT. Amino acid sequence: CASSIGDRPPQQYF.

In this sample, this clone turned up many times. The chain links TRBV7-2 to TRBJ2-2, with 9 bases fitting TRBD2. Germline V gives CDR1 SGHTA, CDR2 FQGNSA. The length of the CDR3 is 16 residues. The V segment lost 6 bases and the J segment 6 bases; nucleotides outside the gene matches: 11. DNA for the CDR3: TGTGCCAGCAGTTATAGCGGGAGAAGGTCCGCCGGGGAGCTGTTTTTT. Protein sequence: CASSYSGRRSAGELFF.

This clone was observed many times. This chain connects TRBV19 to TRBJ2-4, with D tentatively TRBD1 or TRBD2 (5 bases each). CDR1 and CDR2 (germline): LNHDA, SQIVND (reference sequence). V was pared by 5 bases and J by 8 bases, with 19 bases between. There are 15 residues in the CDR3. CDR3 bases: TGTGCCAGTAGTTATCAGGGAGCGGAGATAGACATTCAGTACTTC. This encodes CASSYQGAEIDIQYF.

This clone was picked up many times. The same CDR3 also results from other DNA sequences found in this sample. This CDR3 reads CASSLAPEGRGGREQFF. Written as DNA, the CDR3 is TGCGCCAGCAGCTTGGCACCCGAGGGGCGGGGGGGGCGTGAGCAGTTCTTC. The V and J genes are TRBV5-1 and TRBJ2-1, with 9 bases matching TRBD2. The CDR3 length is 17 residues. V trimming: 0 bases; J trimming: 9 bases; junction bases outside the gene matches: 13. Germline values: CDR1 SGHRS, CDR2 YFSETQ.

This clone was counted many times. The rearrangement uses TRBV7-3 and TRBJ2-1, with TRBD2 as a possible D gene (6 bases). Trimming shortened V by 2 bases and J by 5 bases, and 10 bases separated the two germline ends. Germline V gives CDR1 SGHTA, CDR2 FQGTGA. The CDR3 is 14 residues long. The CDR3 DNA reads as TGTGCCAGCAGCTTAGGCGGGGCCAACAATGAGCAGTTCTTC. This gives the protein CASSLGGANNEQFF.

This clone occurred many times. DNA for the CDR3: TGTGCCAGCGCTGGGGCAGGGGGCAATCAGCCCCAGCATTTT. It encodes CASAGAGGNQPQHF. The chain couples TRBV27 to TRBJ1-5; a possible D gene is TRBD1 (6 bases). The CDR3 extends over 14 amino acids. V was pared by 8 bases and J by 2 bases, with 13 bases between. Germline CDR1 is MNHEY and CDR2 is SMNVEV (reference sequence).

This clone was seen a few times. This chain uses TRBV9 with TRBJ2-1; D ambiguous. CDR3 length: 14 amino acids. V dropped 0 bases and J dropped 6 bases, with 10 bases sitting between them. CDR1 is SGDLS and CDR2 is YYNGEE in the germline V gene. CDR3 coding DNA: TGTGCCAGCAGCGTAGGTCTAGAGCTCAATGAGCAGTTCTTC. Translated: CASSVGLELNEQFF.

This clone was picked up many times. CDR3 in DNA: TGCGCCAGCAGCCAATGGACGGGGGGCAATCAGCCCCAGCATTTT. Translated, it gives CASSQWTGGNQPQHF. The gene calls are TRBV4-1 and TRBJ1-5, with TRBD1 as a possible D gene (5 bases). V gave up 2 bases and J gave up 2 bases, with 10 bases separating them. Germline loops: CDR1 MGHRA, CDR2 YSYEKL. This CDR3 spans 15 amino acids.

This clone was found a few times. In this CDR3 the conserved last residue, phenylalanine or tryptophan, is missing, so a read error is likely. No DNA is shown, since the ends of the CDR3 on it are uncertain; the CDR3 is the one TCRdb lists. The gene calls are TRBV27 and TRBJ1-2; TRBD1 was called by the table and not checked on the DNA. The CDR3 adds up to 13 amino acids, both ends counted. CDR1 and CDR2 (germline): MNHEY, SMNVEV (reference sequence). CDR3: CASSYGQLDGYTI.

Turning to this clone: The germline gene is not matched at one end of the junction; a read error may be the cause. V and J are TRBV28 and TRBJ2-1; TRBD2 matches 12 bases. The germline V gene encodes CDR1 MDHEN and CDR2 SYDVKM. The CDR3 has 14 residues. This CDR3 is CAISYRTSGIEQFF. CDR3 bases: TGTGCCATCAGTTATCGGACTAGCGGGATAGAACAGTTCTTC.

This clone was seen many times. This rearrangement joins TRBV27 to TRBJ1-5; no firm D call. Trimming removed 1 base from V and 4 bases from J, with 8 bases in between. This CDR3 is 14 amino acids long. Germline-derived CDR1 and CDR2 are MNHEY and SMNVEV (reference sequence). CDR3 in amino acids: CASSLYPGNQPQHF. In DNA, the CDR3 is TGTGCCAGCAGTTTATATCCTGGTAATCAGCCCCAGCATTTT.

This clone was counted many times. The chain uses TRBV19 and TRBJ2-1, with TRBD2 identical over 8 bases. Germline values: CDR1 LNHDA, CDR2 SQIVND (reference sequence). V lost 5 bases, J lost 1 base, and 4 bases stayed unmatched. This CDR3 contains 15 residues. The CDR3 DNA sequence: TGTGCCAGTAGTCGTAGCGGGGCGTCCTACAATGAGCAGTTCTTC. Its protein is CASSRSGASYNEQFF.

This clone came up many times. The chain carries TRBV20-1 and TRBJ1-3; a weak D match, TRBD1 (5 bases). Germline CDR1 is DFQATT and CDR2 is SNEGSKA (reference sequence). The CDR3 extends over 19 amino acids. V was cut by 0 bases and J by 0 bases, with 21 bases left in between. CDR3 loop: CSARDSGAPGGISGNTIYF. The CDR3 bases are TGCAGTGCTAGAGATTCTGGGGCCCCCGGGGGTATCTCTGGAAACACCATATATTTT.

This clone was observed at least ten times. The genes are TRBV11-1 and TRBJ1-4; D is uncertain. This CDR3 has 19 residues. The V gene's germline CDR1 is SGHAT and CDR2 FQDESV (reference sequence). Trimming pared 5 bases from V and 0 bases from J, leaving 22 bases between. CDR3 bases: TGTGCCAGCAGCATAAATTGGACCCCGGGGTTGGCAACTAATGAAAAACTGTTTTTT. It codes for CASSINWTPGLATNEKLFF.

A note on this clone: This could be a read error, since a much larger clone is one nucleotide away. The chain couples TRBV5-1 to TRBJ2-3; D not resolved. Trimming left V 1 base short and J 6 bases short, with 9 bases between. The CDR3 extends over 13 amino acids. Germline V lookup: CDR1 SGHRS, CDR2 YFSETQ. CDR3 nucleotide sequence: TGCGCCAGCAGCTTGTCGTGGATCGATACGCAGTATTTT. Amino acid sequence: CASSLSWIDTQYF.

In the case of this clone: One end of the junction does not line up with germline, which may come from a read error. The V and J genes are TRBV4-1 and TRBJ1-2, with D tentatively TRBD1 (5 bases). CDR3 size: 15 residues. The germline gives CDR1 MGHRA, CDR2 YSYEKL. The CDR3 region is CASSQDFGGNYGYTF. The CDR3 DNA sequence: TGCGCCAGCAGCCAAGATTTCGGGGGTAACTATGGTTACACCTTC.

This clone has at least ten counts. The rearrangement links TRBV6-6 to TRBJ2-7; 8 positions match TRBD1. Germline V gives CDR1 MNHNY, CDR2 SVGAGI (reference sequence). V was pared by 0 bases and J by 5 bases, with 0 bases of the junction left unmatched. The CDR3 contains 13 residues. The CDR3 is CASSYSTGDEQYF. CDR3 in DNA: TGTGCCAGCAGTTACTCGACAGGGGACGAGCAGTACTTC.

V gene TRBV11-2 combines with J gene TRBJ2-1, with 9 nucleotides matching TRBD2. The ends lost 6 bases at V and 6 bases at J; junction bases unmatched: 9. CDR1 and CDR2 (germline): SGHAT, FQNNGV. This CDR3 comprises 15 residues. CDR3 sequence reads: CASRLRRGGSNEQFF. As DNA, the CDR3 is TGTGCCAGCAGGTTACGGCGGGGGGGCTCCAATGAGCAGTTCTTC.

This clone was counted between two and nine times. The CDR3 nucleotides are TGTGCCAGCAGCCGCACCCAAGTGGCAGATACGCAGTATTTT. Its translation: CASSRTQVADTQYF. This chain links TRBV28 with TRBJ2-3; D remains unclear. The V gene lost 6 bases and the J gene lost 4 bases, with 14 bases spanning the gap. Germline CDR1 is MDHEN and CDR2 is SYDVKM. The CDR3 runs to 14 residues.

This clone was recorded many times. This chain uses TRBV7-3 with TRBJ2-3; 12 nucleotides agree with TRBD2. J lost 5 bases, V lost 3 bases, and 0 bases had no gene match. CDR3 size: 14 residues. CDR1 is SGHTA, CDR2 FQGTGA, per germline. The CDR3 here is CASSLGLAGDTQYF. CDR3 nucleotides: TGTGCCAGCAGCTTGGGACTAGCGGGAGATACGCAGTATTTT. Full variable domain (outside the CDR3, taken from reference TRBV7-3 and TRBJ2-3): GAGVSQTPSNKVTEKGKYVELRCDPISGHTALYWYRQSLGQGPEFLIYFQGTGAADDSGLPNDRFFAVRPEGSVSTLKIQRTERGDSAVYLCASSLGLAGDTQYFGPGTRLTVL.

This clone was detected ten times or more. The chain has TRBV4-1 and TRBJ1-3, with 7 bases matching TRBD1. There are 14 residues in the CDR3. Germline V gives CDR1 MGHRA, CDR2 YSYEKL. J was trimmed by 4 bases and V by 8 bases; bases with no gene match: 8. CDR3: CASEGAPGGNTIYF. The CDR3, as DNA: TGCGCCAGCGAGGGGGCACCTGGGGGAAACACCATATATTTT.

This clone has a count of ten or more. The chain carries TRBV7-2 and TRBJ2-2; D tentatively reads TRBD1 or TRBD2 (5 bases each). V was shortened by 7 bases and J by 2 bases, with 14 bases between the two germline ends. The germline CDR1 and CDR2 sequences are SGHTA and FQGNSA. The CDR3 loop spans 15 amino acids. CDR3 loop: CASTTGTVNTGELFF. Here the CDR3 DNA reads TGTGCCAGCACCACCGGGACGGTAAACACCGGGGAGCTGTTTTTT.

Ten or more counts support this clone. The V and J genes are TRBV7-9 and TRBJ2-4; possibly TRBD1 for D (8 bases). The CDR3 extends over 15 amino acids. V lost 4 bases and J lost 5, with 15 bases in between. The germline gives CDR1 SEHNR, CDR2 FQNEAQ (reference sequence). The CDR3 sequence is CASSSDRAGENIQYF. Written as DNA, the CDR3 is TGTGCCAGCAGCTCGGACAGGGCGGGGGAAAACATTCAGTACTTC.

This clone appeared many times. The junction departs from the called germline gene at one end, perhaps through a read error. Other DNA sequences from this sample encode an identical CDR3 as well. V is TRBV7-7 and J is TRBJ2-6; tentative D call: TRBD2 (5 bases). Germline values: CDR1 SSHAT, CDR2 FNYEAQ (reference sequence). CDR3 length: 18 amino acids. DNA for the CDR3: TGTGCTAGCAGCTCCCTAGAGGGCAGCAACTCTGGGGCCAACGTCCTGACTTTC. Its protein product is CASSSLEGSNSGANVLTF.

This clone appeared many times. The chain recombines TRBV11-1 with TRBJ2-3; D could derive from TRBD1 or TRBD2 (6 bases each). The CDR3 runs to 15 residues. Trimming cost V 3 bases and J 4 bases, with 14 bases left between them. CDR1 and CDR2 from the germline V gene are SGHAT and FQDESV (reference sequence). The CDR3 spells CASSFWGAGADTQYF. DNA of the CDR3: TGTGCCAGCAGCTTCTGGGGGGCCGGCGCAGATACGCAGTATTTT. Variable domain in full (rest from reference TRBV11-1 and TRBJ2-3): EAEVAQSPRYKITEKSQAVAFWCDPISGHATLYWYRQILGQGPELLVQFQDESVVDDSQLPKDRFSAERLKGVDSTLKIQPAELGDSAMYLCASSFWGAGADTQYFGPGTRLTVL.

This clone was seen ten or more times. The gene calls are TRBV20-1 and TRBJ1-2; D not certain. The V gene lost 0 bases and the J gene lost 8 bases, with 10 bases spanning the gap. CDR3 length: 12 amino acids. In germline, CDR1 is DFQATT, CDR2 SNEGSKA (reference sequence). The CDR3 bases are TGCAGTGCTAGAGAAGGAGGCAGGGGCTACACCTTC. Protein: CSAREGGRGYTF.

CDR3 sequence reads: CASSAWTTHPYGYTF. The CDR3 region has the DNA TGTGCCAGCAGTGCTTGGACAACCCACCCGTATGGCTACACCTTC. V gene TRBV2 combines with J gene TRBJ1-2; D possibly corresponds to TRBD1 (5 bases). The CDR3 sequence is 15 residues long. Trimming removed 4 bases from V and 5 bases from J, with 17 bases in between. Germline loops: CDR1 SNHLY, CDR2 FYNNEI.

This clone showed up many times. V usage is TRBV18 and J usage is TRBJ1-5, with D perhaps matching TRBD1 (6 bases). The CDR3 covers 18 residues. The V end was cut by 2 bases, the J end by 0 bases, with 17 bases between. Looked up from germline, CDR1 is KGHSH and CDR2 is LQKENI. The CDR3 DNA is TGTGCCAGCTCACCATCCGCGACAGGCCCCTTTAGCAATCAGCCCCAGCATTTT. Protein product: CASSPSATGPFSNQPQHF. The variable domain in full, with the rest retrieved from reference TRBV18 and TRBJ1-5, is NAGVMQNPRHLVRRRGQEARLRCSPMKGHSHVYWYRQLPEEGLKFMVYLQKENIIDESGMPKERFSAEFPKEGPSILRIQQVVRGDSAAYFCASSPSATGPFSNQPQHFGDGTRLSIL.